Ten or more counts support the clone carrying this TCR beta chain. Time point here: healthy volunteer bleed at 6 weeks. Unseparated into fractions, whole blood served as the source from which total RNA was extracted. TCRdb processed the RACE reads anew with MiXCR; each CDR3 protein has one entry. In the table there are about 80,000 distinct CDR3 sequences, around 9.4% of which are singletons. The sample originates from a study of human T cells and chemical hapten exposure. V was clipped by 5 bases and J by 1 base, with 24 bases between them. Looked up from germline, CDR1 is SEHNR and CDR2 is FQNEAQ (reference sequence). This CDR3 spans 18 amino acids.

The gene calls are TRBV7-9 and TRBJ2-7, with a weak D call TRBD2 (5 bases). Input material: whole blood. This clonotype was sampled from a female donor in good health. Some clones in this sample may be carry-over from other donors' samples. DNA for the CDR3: TGTGCCAGCAGCCCCACCGGAGGCGATTTATTCCTTTCCTACGAGCAGTACTTC. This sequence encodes CASSPTGGDLFLSYEQYF.